The clone carrying this T cell receptor (beta chain) has a handful of counts. The antigen remains undetermined. This sample is part of a study of identical twins. Overall study results and limits: Conclusions were based on cross-sectional statistical analysis, without following the same donors.

The CDR3 spans 14 residues. Trimming removed 3 bases at V and 4 bases at J, with 11 bases between. The germline CDR1 and CDR2 sequences are SGHRS and YFSETQ. The donor group consisted entirely of healthy Caucasians. Template switching created a universal primer site, and the cDNA included unique molecular identifiers. TCRdb reanalysed the 5' RACE reads using MiXCR and keeps one entry per CDR3 protein. The top ten clones hold roughly 0.5% of a sample with 450,000 or so distinct CDR3 sequences, 14% of them seen once. This same sample was also taken into another study, of yellow fever vaccine responses in identical twins.

The genes are TRBV5-1 and TRBJ2-1; D is undetermined. Sequencing input: CD4+ T cells sorted from blood. This clonotype originated in a woman younger than 35 in good health. CDR3 region: CASSYPVPYNEQFF. CDR3 nucleotide sequence: TGCGCCAGCAGCTACCCGGTTCCGTACAATGAGCAGTTCTTC.